This TCR beta chain was sequenced for a study of shared clonotypes between healthy human individuals. Study background: CD8 memory received one plate per donor, CD8 naive two, CD4 memory three and CD4 naive three. Study-level findings and limits: When naive CD4 clonotypes were compared across a few donors, about 5% were shared.

The DNA input per sorted-subset replicate PCR was 200 ng, corresponding to some 30,000 T cell genomes. The data were produced by immunoSEQ multiplex PCR, yet TCRdb's version contains in-frame clones alone and is incomplete. The sample shows about 590,000 clones, less than 97% of them seen only once. With V trimmed by 6 bases and J by 1 base, 3 bases remained unmatched. Germline V gene sequence: CDR1 SGHAT, CDR2 FQNNGV. This CDR3 region has 13 residues. Only CD45RO-negative cells positively selected for CCR7 counted as naive CD8 cells, so terminally differentiated effector memory CD45RA+ cells were excluded. Donors comprised only Caucasian adults living in Nashville, Tennessee. As regards this clone: Its antigen is undetermined.

Input material: naive CD8+ T cells sorted from blood. The source is a woman in her 30s in good health. The chain employs TRBV11-2 and TRBJ2-7, with 7 bases identical to TRBD2. In nucleotides, the CDR3 is TGTGCCAGCAGGGTGGGGGGGTCCTACGAGCAGTACTTC. It is translated as CASRVGGSYEQYF.